Following are 22 T cell receptor beta chains from one sample sequenced in a study of T cell repertoires in cytomegalovirus infection. TCRdb used MiXCR to reprocess the reads, holding one entry per CDR3 protein. The data contain some 680,000 distinct CDR3 sequences, 35% of them singletons. Sequencing was done on a sample of PBMCs. The receptors here all came from a human donor in good health (CMV status not recorded). Some clones in this sample may be carry-over from other donors' samples.

The V call is TRBV27, the J call TRBJ1-5; 7 positions match TRBD1. From germline, CDR1 is MNHEY and CDR2 SMNVEV (reference sequence). The CDR3 is 15 residues long. Losses at the gene ends were 6 bases for V and 6 bases for J; bases not matched to a gene: 11. CDR3 DNA sequence: TGTGCCAGCAGGGCCGGAGGGGGCGGGAGTCAGCCCCAGCATTTT. Amino acid sequence: CASRAGGGGSQPQHF.

V is TRBV19 and J is TRBJ2-7, with D perhaps given as TRBD1 or TRBD2 (5 bases each). This CDR3 has 13 residues. V gave up 1 base and J gave up 6 bases, with 10 bases separating them. Germline V gene sequence: CDR1 LNHDA, CDR2 SQIVND (reference sequence). The CDR3 spells CASSIGGTGEQYF. The DNA of the CDR3 is TGTGCCAGTAGTATAGGAGGGACCGGCGAGCAGTACTTC.

This clonotype was recorded a few times. The chain links TRBV7-9 to TRBJ2-3, with TRBD1 matching over 8 bases. The CDR3 is 15 residues long. Germline assignment: CDR1 SEHNR and CDR2 FQNEAQ (reference sequence). V was pared by 4 bases and J by 1 base, with 4 bases of the junction left unmatched. The CDR3 coding sequence is TGTGCCAGCAGCTATGGACAGGGAGGCACAGATACGCAGTATTTT. The encoded protein is CASSYGQGGTDTQYF. The whole variable domain, remainder taken from reference TRBV7-9 and TRBJ2-3, is DTGVSQNPRHKITKRGQNVTFRCDPISEHNRLYWYRQTLGQGPEFLTYFQNEAQLEKSRLLSDRFSAERPKGSFSTLEIQRTEQGDSAMYLCASSYGQGGTDTQYFGPGTRLTVL.

The chain is built from TRBV6-1 and TRBJ2-7; D is unclear. The germline gives CDR1 MNHNS, CDR2 SASEGT. Trimming took off 4 bases at V and 4 bases at J, with 11 bases between the two ends. The CDR3 is 13 amino acids. CDR3 residues: CASSAWIGYEQYF. Here the CDR3 DNA reads TGTGCCAGCAGTGCATGGATCGGGTACGAGCAGTACTTC.

This clonotype was counted between two and nine times. The chain carries TRBV27 and TRBJ1-4, with TRBD1 as a possible D gene (6 bases). Between the trimmed V and J ends, which lost 3 bases and 7 bases, there was a span of 12 bases. CDR1 MNHEY and CDR2 SMNVEV come from the germline V gene (reference sequence). CDR3 length: 14 amino acids. The CDR3 coding sequence is TGTGCCAGCAGTTTTTCAGGGGTTCTTGAAAAACTGTTTTTT. Protein product: CASSFSGVLEKLFF.

Turning to this clonotype: Mismatch with germline at one junction end may stem from a read error. The J gene is TRBJ1-1, the V gene TRBV6-8; a possible D gene is TRBD1 (5 bases). In germline, CDR1 is MNHGY, CDR2 SAAAGT. The CDR3 spans 12 residues. The chain's CDR3 is CASRLVGTEAFW. CDR3 bases: TGTGCCAGCAGGTTAGTAGGGACTGAAGCTTTCTGG.

This clonotype was seen a handful of times. The gene calls are TRBV6-1 and TRBJ1-5; possible D gene TRBD1, 6 bases. The CDR3 consists of 17 residues. Germline CDR1 MNHNS, CDR2 SASEGT. Trimming left V 3 bases short and J 1 base short, with 16 bases between. Here the CDR3 DNA reads TGTGCCAGCAGTGAGAGAGGGGGGGGGGAAAGCAATCAGCCCCAGCATTTT. It specifies CASSERGGGESNQPQHF.

This clonotype was observed at least ten times. The chain employs TRBV7-2 and TRBJ1-6; D unresolved. The CDR3 totals 16 residues. The germline CDR1 and CDR2 sequences are SGHTA and FQGNSA. V was clipped by 5 bases and J by 8 bases, with 19 bases between them. The DNA of the CDR3 is TGTGCCAGCAGCCCGACCCCCGTGGGATTTTATTCACCCCTCCACTTT. It codes for CASSPTPVGFYSPLHF.

The chain has TRBV7-2 and TRBJ1-1; 7 positions match TRBD1. The junction had 10 bases not matched to a gene; V was cut back by 5 bases and J by 4 bases. In germline, CDR1 is SGHTA, CDR2 FQGNSA. The CDR3 is made up of 15 amino acids. The CDR3 region is CASSLGGQSSTEAFF. CDR3 DNA sequence: TGTGCCAGCAGCCTAGGGGGACAGAGTAGCACTGAAGCTTTCTTT.

CDR3 protein: CASSRSTGQYEQYF. CDR3 sequence (DNA): TGTGCCAGCAGTCGATCGACAGGGCAGTACGAGCAGTACTTC. This chain connects TRBV7-2 to TRBJ2-7; TRBD1 matches 7 bases. Germline trimming cut 6 bases from V and 4 bases from J; bases unmatched to any gene: 9. There are 14 residues in the CDR3. Germline values: CDR1 SGHTA, CDR2 FQGNSA.

The chain carries TRBV28 and TRBJ1-2, with D tentatively TRBD1 (5 bases). Looked up from germline, CDR1 is MDHEN and CDR2 is SYDVKM. This CDR3 has 14 amino acids. With 3 bases removed from V and 8 bases from J, the gap between germline ends came to 16 bases. The CDR3 spells CASSFPGGTWGYTF. Written as DNA, the CDR3 is TGTGCCAGCAGTTTCCCCGGGGGAACCTGGGGCTACACCTTC.

This clonotype was counted only a few times. The rearrangement uses TRBV29-1 and TRBJ2-7, with D perhaps TRBD1 (6 bases). CDR1 and CDR2 (germline): SQVTM, ANQGSEA. CDR3 size: 14 residues. Trimming left V 6 bases short and J 2 bases short, with 17 bases between. CDR3 sequence reads: CSVRFRGSPYEQYF. The CDR3 region has the DNA TGCAGCGTGAGGTTCAGGGGTTCTCCCTACGAGCAGTACTTC.

The chain links TRBV6-5 to TRBJ2-3; 11 positions agree with TRBD2. The CDR3 spans 17 residues. V lost 5 bases, J lost 4 bases, and 11 bases stayed unmatched. Germline lookup yields CDR1 MNHEY and CDR2 SVGAGI. CDR3 region: CASSPGTSGSFSDTQYF. In nucleotides, the CDR3 is TGTGCCAGCAGTCCAGGAACTAGCGGGAGTTTCTCAGATACGCAGTATTTT.

This CDR3 reads CASSRAGPRGNEQFF. DNA for the CDR3: TGTGCCAGCAGTCGAGCCGGACCCCGAGGGAATGAGCAGTTCTTC. The chain links TRBV27 to TRBJ2-1; maybe TRBD2 (5 bases). The V end was cut by 5 bases, the J end by 7 bases, with 18 bases between. Germline V gene lookup returns CDR1 MNHEY and CDR2 SMNVEV (reference sequence). The CDR3 runs to 15 residues.

This clonotype was observed many times. The chain joins TRBV28 to TRBJ1-2; TRBD1 might be the D (5 bases). The V end lost 11 bases, the J end lost 3 bases, and 22 bases lay between the germline ends. The CDR3 is 15 amino acids. The germline V gene has CDR1 MDHEN and CDR2 SYDVKM. This chain's CDR3 is CAANGMGGFDYGYTF. Written as DNA, the CDR3 is TGTGCCGCTAACGGGATGGGGGGGTTCGACTATGGCTACACCTTC.

The rearrangement joins TRBV20-1 to TRBJ1-1; D possibly corresponds to TRBD1 (5 bases). Germline values: CDR1 DFQATT, CDR2 SNEGSKA (reference sequence). Deletions cut 6 bases from V and 3 bases from J, with 17 bases between. The CDR3 loop spans 14 amino acids. This CDR3 is CSARMAGQDTEAFF. The CDR3 DNA is TGCAGTGCCCGCATGGCGGGGCAGGACACTGAAGCTTTCTTT.

Only a few counts were recorded for this clonotype. The V gene is TRBV7-3, the J gene TRBJ2-1; 8 positions agree with TRBD2. This CDR3 is 16 amino acids long. The trim removed 5 bases at V and 7 bases at J, leaving 13 bases unmatched. CDR1 is SGHTA, CDR2 FQGTGA, per germline. In DNA, the CDR3 is TGTGCCAGCAGCGTATTTGGCTCGGGGGGGAATAATGAGCAGTTCTTC. Encoded protein: CASSVFGSGGNNEQFF.

This clonotype occurred many times. The chain is built from TRBV7-2 and TRBJ2-5, with D perhaps assigned TRBD1 or TRBD2 (5 bases each). The CDR3 is 15 amino acids. V was trimmed by 0 bases and J by 5 bases, leaving 13 bases between them. CDR1 and CDR2 from the germline V gene are SGHTA and FQGNSA. The CDR3 loop reads CASSLAVGPGETQYF. CDR3 nucleotide sequence: TGTGCCAGCAGCTTAGCCGTGGGACCCGGGGAGACCCAGTACTTC.

This clonotype was seen only a few times. V gene TRBV28 combines with J gene TRBJ2-7, with D perhaps TRBD1 (6 bases). V lost 5 bases and J 6 bases, leaving 17 bases between the germline ends. The CDR3 has 14 amino acids. Per germline, CDR1 MDHEN and CDR2 SYDVKM. The DNA for the CDR3 is TGTGCCAGCAGTCCCCTGGACAGAAGAGCCGAGCAGTACTTC. It specifies CASSPLDRRAEQYF.

This clonotype was detected many times. The CDR3 coding sequence is TGTGCCACCGAGGCGGGAGGGTACGAAGAAAAACTGTTTTTT. Translation gives CATEAGGYEEKLFF. The genes are TRBV7-9 and TRBJ1-4; D is unclear. In germline, CDR1 is SEHNR, CDR2 FQNEAQ (reference sequence). The CDR3 sequence is 14 residues long. The V end was cut by 10 bases, the J end by 8 bases, with 20 bases between. Combining the CDR3 with reference TRBV7-9 and TRBJ1-4 gives the whole variable domain DTGVSQNPRHKITKRGQNVTFRCDPISEHNRLYWYRQTLGQGPEFLTYFQNEAQLEKSRLLSDRFSAERPKGSFSTLEIQRTEQGDSAMYLCATEAGGYEEKLFFGSGTQLSVL.

This clonotype was observed a few times. The V gene is TRBV4-1, the J gene TRBJ2-1; 8 positions match TRBD2. This CDR3 is 14 amino acids long. With 9 bases clipped from V and 8 bases from J, the junction kept 12 bases outside the gene matches. Germline V gene lookup returns CDR1 MGHRA and CDR2 YSYEKL. DNA for the CDR3: TGCGCCAGTTCGGCGGGGGGCCCTCTCGATGAGCAGTTCTTC. The encoded protein is CASSAGGPLDEQFF.

This chain uses TRBV11-2 with TRBJ2-3; D call uncertain. This CDR3 spans 14 amino acids. The ends were cut back, 2 bases at V and 3 bases at J, with 9 bases in the middle. Germline V CDR1 and CDR2: SGHAT, FQNNGV. The CDR3 DNA follows: TGTGCCAGCAGCTTAAGGAGTTTGACAGATACGCAGTATTTT. Protein: CASSLRSLTDTQYF.